Detailed here is one TCR beta chain. The second PCR ran roughly 7 to 12 cycles with a sample-barcoded 5' primer and J-beta primers. TCRdb reprocessed the 5' RACE reads with MiXCR, giving one entry per CDR3 protein. The repertoire includes roughly 730,000 distinct CDR3 sequences, approximately 60% of them detected once, and under 30% sits in the top ten. CDR1 is SQVTM and CDR2 is ANQGSEA in the germline V gene. Unmatched junction bases numbered 6, after V lost 0 bases and J lost 1 base. This CDR3 contains 16 residues. The sample is drawn from a study of blood T cells in healthy people across ages. The amount of total RNA extracted per sample was at least 5 micrograms.

The V gene is TRBV29-1, the J gene TRBJ2-1; 7 positions match TRBD2. This sequence was found in a man in his forties or fifties in good health. Sequenced material: blood. The CDR3 DNA reads as TGCAGCGTTGAAGATCCCAGGGAGGGATCCTACAATGAGCAGTTCTTC. Translation gives CSVEDPREGSYNEQFF.